These T cell receptor beta chains were read from a single sample in a study of regulatory T cells in long-lasting Graves disease. TCRdb re-derived calls from the multiplex PCR reads in MiXCR, one entry per CDR3 protein. The sample comprises 550,000 or so distinct CDR3 sequences, about 11% of which are singletons, and almost 9% rests with the top ten. These same data were also listed under a study on T cells in Graves' hyperthyroidism and ophthalmopathy.

This sample comprised peripheral blood mononuclear cells (PBMCs), obtained at new diagnosis, from a patient treated with antithyroid drugs. The receptors derive from a woman between 25 and 40 years old with Graves disease. Each CDR3 is given with its conserved first and last residue. D genes are given only for firm matches. Size is omitted from some rows. Given values are once, few, many or a class for expanded clones.

clone_size	v_call	j_call	d_call	cdr3_aa	cdr3_nt
many	TRBV18	TRBJ2-3	TRBD2	CASSPSLGGRLTDTQYF	TGTGCCAGCTCACCATCTCTTGGCGGGAGGCTCACAGATACGCAGTATTTT
many	TRBV24-1	TRBJ2-1	TRBD2	CATSDFTTSGRDNEQFF	TGTGCCACCAGTGATTTCACGACTAGCGGTAGAGACAATGAGCAGTTCTTC
many	TRBV27	TRBJ1-5	TRBD1	CASRSTGTVSNQPQHF	TGTGCCAGCAGATCGACCGGGACAGTAAGCAATCAGCCCCAGCATTTT
-	TRBV24-1	TRBJ2-1	-	CATSDHLTINNEQFF	TGTGCCACCAGTGATCACCTTACGATCAACAATGAGCAGTTCTTC
many	TRBV7-9	TRBJ2-5	-	CASSLRTQETQYF	TGTGCCAGCAGCCTCCGGACTCAAGAGACCCAGTACTTC
many	TRBV6-1	TRBJ1-2	TRBD1	CASSDGTGTFNYGYTF	TGTGCCAGCAGTGACGGGACAGGGACTTTTAACTATGGCTACACCTTC
few	TRBV29-1	TRBJ1-1	-	CSAGRGLTEAFF	TGCAGCGCAGGCAGGGGCCTCACTGAAGCTTTCTTT
many	TRBV30	TRBJ2-1	TRBD2	CAWKPGGSGEQFF	TGTGCCTGGAAACCCGGGGGGAGTGGTGAGCAGTTCTTC
many	TRBV28	TRBJ2-3	TRBD2	CASSPSGLNTDTQYF	TGTGCCAGCAGCCCCTCGGGACTAAACACAGATACGCAGTATTTT
-	TRBV19	TRBJ1-5	-	CASNAGGQPQHF	TGTGCCAGTAATGCAGGAGGACAGCCCCAGCATTTT
many	TRBV11-2	TRBJ2-1	TRBD2	CASSLDLAGVGYEQFF	TGTGCCAGCAGCTTAGATCTAGCGGGAGTCGGTTATGAGCAGTTCTTC
many	TRBV28	TRBJ2-7	TRBD2	CASTDPSGVFYEQYF	TGTGCCAGCACCGATCCTAGCGGGGTTTTCTACGAGCAGTACTTC
many	TRBV2	TRBJ2-2	TRBD2	CASSGVAGATGELFF	TGTGCCAGCAGTGGCGTGGCGGGAGCCACCGGGGAGCTGTTTTTT
-	TRBV6-1	TRBJ2-5	-	CASSEMRETQYF	TGTGCCAGCAGTGAAATGAGGGAGACCCAGTACTTC
many	TRBV19	TRBJ2-2	-	CASSRRDSGTTGELFF	TGTGCCAGTAGTCGCCGGGACTCAGGAACCACCGGGGAGCTGTTTTTT
few	TRBV6-2/TRBV6-3	TRBJ2-2	-	CASSPPRPGELFF	TGTGCCAGCAGCCCGCCCCGGCCCGGGGAGCTGTTTTTT
many	TRBV11-2	TRBJ2-5	-	CASSLSVQETQYF	TGTGCCAGCAGCTTGAGCGTACAAGAGACCCAGTACTTC
many	TRBV5-6	TRBJ1-4	-	CASSPTLGLENEKLFF	TGTGCCAGCAGCCCTACCTTAGGGCTGGAGAATGAAAAACTGTTTTTT
-	TRBV5-6	TRBJ2-7	TRBD1	CASSGRDRPYEQYF	TGTGCCAGCAGCGGAAGGGACAGACCCTACGAGCAGTACTTC
-	TRBV6-5	TRBJ1-1	-	CASSSSPGGRGGNTEAFF	TGTGCCAGCAGTTCTAGCCCCGGAGGACGAGGCGGGAACACTGAAGCTTTCTTT
many	TRBV7-9	TRBJ2-1	-	CASSLWGMQGFDEQFF	TGTGCCAGCAGCTTATGGGGAATGCAGGGATTCGATGAGCAGTTCTTC
many	TRBV5-5	TRBJ1-1	-	CASSHLDRSNTEAFF	TGTGCCAGCAGCCACCTAGACAGGAGTAACACTGAAGCTTTCTTT
many	TRBV30	TRBJ1-1	-	CAWILKGEGQNEAFF	TGTGCCTGGATATTGAAAGGCGAGGGCCAAAATGAAGCTTTCTTT
many	TRBV30	TRBJ2-7	-	CAWSVLVLDGSPSYEQYF	TGTGCCTGGAGTGTACTTGTTCTAGACGGGTCCCCCTCCTACGAGCAGTACTTC
many	TRBV6-1	TRBJ2-5	-	CASSPVAPETQYF	TGTGCCAGCAGTCCAGTAGCCCCAGAGACCCAGTACTTC
-	TRBV16	TRBJ2-4	TRBD1	CASSHPRDRGMVNIQYF	TGTGCCAGCAGCCACCCCCGGGACAGGGGAATGGTGAACATTCAGTACTTC
many	TRBV7-2	TRBJ1-2	-	CASSLGTRANGYTF	TGTGCCAGCAGCTTGGGGACCAGGGCGAATGGCTACACCTTC